A selection of T cell receptor beta chains follows, all from one sample in a study of T-cell memory formation after mild COVID-19. MiXCR was run by TCRdb on the 5' RACE reads, yielding one entry per CDR3 protein. The profile shows roughly 500,000 distinct CDR3 sequences, about a fifth of them singletons. Material for sequencing was PBMCs or a T cell subset sorted from them (not recorded which). These receptors all stem from an adult woman who had mild COVID-19 (a few samples of this study predate the infection). Cell type and time point are not known. The CDR3 runs from the conserved cysteine through the conserved F or W. Each record gives: clone size, J gene, D gene, CDR3 length, V gene, CDR3 protein, CDR3 DNA. D genes are given only for firm matches. Clone size, where shown, is once, few, many, or a class for clones that have expanded.

>.|TRBJ2-1|.|15|TRBV24-1
CATSDGWAKANEQFF
TGTGCCACCAGTGATGGGTGGGCCAAGGCTAATGAGCAGTTCTTC
>.|TRBJ2-5|.|14|TRBV6-2/TRBV6-3
CASSYSGLSETQYF
TGTGCCAGCAGTTACTCAGGGTTATCAGAGACCCAGTACTTC
>few|TRBJ2-2|TRBD1|17|TRBV3-1
CASSRRPGTGRTGELFF
TGTGCCAGCAGCCGAAGGCCGGGGACAGGGCGAACCGGGGAGCTGTTTTTT
>.|TRBJ2-3|TRBD1|17|TRBV6-5
CASSYSMGQGATDTQYF
TGTGCCAGCAGTTACTCGATGGGACAGGGGGCCACAGATACGCAGTATTTT
>many|TRBJ2-5|TRBD2|16|TRBV11-2
CASSTSVGLGLETQYF
TGTGCCAGCAGCACAAGCGTGGGACTAGGCTTGGAGACCCAGTACTTC
>.|TRBJ2-1|.|15|TRBV27
CASRQGHSSYNEQFF
TGTGCCAGCAGACAGGGACATAGCTCCTACAATGAGCAGTTCTTC
>.|TRBJ1-3|.|15|TRBV30
CACYHPRGSGNTIYF
TGTGCCTGCTATCACCCCCGGGGATCTGGAAACACCATATATTTT
>few|TRBJ2-1|.|15|TRBV6-2/TRBV6-3
CASKLTERSYNEQFF
TGTGCCAGCAAATTGACGGAACGCTCCTACAATGAGCAGTTCTTC
>.|TRBJ2-1|TRBD2|15|TRBV15
CATSSLAGGGNEQFF
TGTGCCACCAGCAGCCTAGCGGGAGGCGGCAATGAGCAGTTCTTC
>many|TRBJ2-3|.|12|TRBV7-9
CASSLSDDTQYF
TGTGCCAGCAGCTTATCTGATGATACGCAGTATTTT
>few|TRBJ2-7|.|12|TRBV12-3/TRBV12-4
CASSFNPYEQYF
TGTGCCAGCAGTTTCAACCCCTACGAGCAGTACTTC
>.|TRBJ2-1|TRBD2|16|TRBV6-5
CASSYSILAGSNEQFF
TGTGCCAGCAGTTACTCGATACTAGCGGGGTCCAATGAGCAGTTCTTC
>.|TRBJ2-1|TRBD2|13|TRBV20-1
CSAREREKGEQFF
TGCAGTGCTAGAGAGCGGGAGAAGGGTGAGCAGTTCTTC
>many|TRBJ1-5|TRBD1|14|TRBV20-1
CSGLTGGGNQPQHF
TGCAGTGGCCTGACAGGGGGCGGCAATCAGCCCCAGCATTTT
>.|TRBJ2-7|.|12|TRBV20-1
CSAPGLAYEQYF
TGCAGTGCCCCCGGACTCGCCTACGAGCAGTACTTC
>.|TRBJ2-5|TRBD2|15|TRBV5-4
CASSRTSGTRETQYF
TGTGCCAGCAGCCGGACTAGCGGTACTAGGGAGACCCAGTACTTC
>.|TRBJ1-1|.|14|TRBV27
CASSSQREDTEAFF
TGTGCCAGCAGTTCCCAGAGGGAGGACACTGAAGCTTTCTTT
>.|TRBJ2-2|.|17|TRBV5-1
CASSKTAGGAEAGELFF
TGCGCCAGCAGCAAAACCGCGGGCGGGGCGGAAGCCGGGGAGCTGTTTTTT
>.|TRBJ2-7|.|11|TRBV25-1
CASSTGFEQYF
TGTGCCAGCAGTACAGGTTTCGAGCAGTACTTC
>many|TRBJ2-1|TRBD2|15|TRBV5-1
CASSAAGLVYNEQFF
TGCGCCAGCAGCGCCGCGGGACTAGTCTACAATGAGCAGTTCTTC
>few|TRBJ2-3|TRBD1|15|TRBV20-1
CSAGTTGGLTDTQYF
TGCAGTGCTGGAACAACAGGGGGCCTCACAGATACGCAGTATTTT
>.|TRBJ2-1|.|15|TRBV12-3/TRBV12-4
CASSSSFGAYNEQFF
TGTGCCAGCAGTTCGTCCTTCGGGGCATACAATGAGCAGTTCTTC
>few|TRBJ2-3|.|15|TRBV4-1
CASSQWGGGSDTQYF
TGCGCCAGCAGCCAGTGGGGGGGCGGTTCAGATACGCAGTATTTT
>.|TRBJ2-3|TRBD1|14|TRBV20-1
CSARRGGSTDTQYF
TGCAGTGCTAGACGAGGGGGCAGCACAGATACGCAGTATTTT
>.|TRBJ2-6|.|14|TRBV29-1
CSVESNSGANVLTF
TGCAGCGTTGAGTCGAATTCTGGGGCCAACGTCCTGACTTTC
>.|TRBJ2-2|.|13|TRBV6-1
CASSIGSTGELFF
TGTGCCAGCAGCATCGGGAGCACCGGGGAGCTGTTTTTT
>.|TRBJ1-1|.|13|TRBV9
CASSVTQVTEAFF
TGTGCCAGCAGCGTTACCCAGGTGACTGAAGCTTTCTTT
>few|TRBJ2-7|TRBD2|13|TRBV29-1
CSAGLGDLYEQYF
TGCAGCGCAGGACTAGGGGACTTGTACGAGCAGTACTTC
>.|TRBJ1-5|.|17|TRBV2
CASSEAAGLPKGQPQHF
TGTGCCAGCAGTGAAGCAGCGGGACTCCCTAAGGGACAGCCCCAGCATTTT
>.|TRBJ1-3|.|14|TRBV20-1
CSAPRGGSGNTIYF
TGCAGTGCTCCTCGGGGGGGCTCTGGAAACACCATATATTTT
>.|TRBJ2-1|TRBD2|15|TRBV29-1
CSVVLAGASYNEQFF
TGCAGCGTTGTATTAGCGGGAGCATCCTACAATGAGCAGTTCTTC
>few|TRBJ1-3|TRBD1|14|TRBV5-1
CASSSGGTGNTIYF
TGCGCCAGCAGCTCAGGGGGCACTGGAAACACCATATATTTT
>.|TRBJ1-2|.|14|TRBV12-3/TRBV12-4
CASSFPGQNYGYTF
TGTGCCAGCAGTTTTCCGGGACAAAACTATGGCTACACCTTC